This TCR beta chain was obtained from a study of T cell responses to AZD1222 COVID-19 vaccine. Points from the study as a whole: Close to half of spike-specific TCRs reportedly recognize unmutated variant regions. The donors showed a predominance of white British ancestry and of females, with possible underestimation of clonal diversity.

This table comes from immunoSEQ multiplex PCR, and its TCRdb copy is limited to in-frame clones, with some not included. The table shows 150,000 to 200,000 clones, with about nine tenths occurring only once. Comment on this clone: What it recognizes is unknown.

CDR1 is MDHEN, CDR2 SYDVKM, per germline. The CDR3 contains 12 residues. Trimming stripped 7 bases from V and 4 bases from J, with 10 bases between. The V and J genes are TRBV28 and TRBJ1-2; weak D call: TRBD1 (5 bases). This TCR was sampled from an adult who received the AZD1222 COVID-19 vaccine. The specimen comprised peripheral blood, sampled 28 days after the second AZD1222 dose. For the CDR3, the DNA is TGTGCCAGCAAGAGTCAGGGCTATGGCTACACCTTC. Translated: CASKSQGYGYTF.